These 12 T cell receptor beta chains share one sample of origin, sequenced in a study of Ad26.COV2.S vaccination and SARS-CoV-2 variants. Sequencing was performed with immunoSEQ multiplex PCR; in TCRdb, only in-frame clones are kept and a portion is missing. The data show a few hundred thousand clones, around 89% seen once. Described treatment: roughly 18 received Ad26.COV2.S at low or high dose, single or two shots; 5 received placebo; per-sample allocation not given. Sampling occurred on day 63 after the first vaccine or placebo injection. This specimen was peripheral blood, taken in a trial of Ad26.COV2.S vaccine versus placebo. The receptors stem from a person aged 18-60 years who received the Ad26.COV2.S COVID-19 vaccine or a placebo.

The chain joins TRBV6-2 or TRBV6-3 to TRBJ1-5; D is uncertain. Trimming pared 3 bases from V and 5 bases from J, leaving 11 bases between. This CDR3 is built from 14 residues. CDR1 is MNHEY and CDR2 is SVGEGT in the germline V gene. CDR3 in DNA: TGTGCCAGCAGTTATGGAGGACTCTATCAGCCCCAGCATTTT. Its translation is CASSYGGLYQPQHF.

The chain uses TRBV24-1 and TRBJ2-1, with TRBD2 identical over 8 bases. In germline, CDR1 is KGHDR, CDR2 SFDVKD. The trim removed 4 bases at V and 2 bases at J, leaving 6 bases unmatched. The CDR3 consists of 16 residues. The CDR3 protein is CATSEAGGDTYNEQFF. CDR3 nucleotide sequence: TGTGCCACCAGTGAGGCCGGGGGGGACACCTACAATGAGCAGTTCTTC.

The CDR3 bases are TGTGCCAGCACCCGTGGGGTAACGGGCAATTCACCCCTCCACTTT. This translates into CASTRGVTGNSPLHF. The chain recombines TRBV27 with TRBJ1-6, with unresolved D. Between the trimmed V and J ends, which lost 7 bases and 7 bases, there was a span of 17 bases. CDR3 length: 15 residues. Germline V gives CDR1 MNHEY, CDR2 SMNVEV (reference sequence).

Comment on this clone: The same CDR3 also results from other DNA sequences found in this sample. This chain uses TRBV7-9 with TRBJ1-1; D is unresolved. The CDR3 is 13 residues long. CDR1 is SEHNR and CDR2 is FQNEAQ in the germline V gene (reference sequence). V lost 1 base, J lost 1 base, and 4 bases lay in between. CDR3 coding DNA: TGTGCCAGCAGCTTAGTAGGGAACACTGAAGCTTTCTTT. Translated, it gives CASSLVGNTEAFF.

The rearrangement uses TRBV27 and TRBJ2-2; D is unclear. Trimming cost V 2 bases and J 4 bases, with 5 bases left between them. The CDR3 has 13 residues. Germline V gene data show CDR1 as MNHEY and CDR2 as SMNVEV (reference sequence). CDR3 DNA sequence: TGTGCCAGCAGTTTAGCGGTCACCGGGGAGCTGTTTTTT. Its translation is CASSLAVTGELFF.

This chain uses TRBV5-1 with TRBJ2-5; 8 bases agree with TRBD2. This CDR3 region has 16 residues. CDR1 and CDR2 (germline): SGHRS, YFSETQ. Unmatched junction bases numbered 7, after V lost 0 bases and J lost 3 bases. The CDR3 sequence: CASSLAGRAREETQYF. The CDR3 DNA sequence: TGCGCCAGCAGCTTGGCCGGGAGGGCTCGGGAAGAGACCCAGTACTTC.

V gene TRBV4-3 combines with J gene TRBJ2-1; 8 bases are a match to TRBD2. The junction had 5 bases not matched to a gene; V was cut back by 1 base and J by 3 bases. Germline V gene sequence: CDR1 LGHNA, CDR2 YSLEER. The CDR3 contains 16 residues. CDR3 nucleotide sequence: TGCGCCAGCAGCCAAGTAGCGGGGACGAACTACAATGAGCAGTTCTTC. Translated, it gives CASSQVAGTNYNEQFF.

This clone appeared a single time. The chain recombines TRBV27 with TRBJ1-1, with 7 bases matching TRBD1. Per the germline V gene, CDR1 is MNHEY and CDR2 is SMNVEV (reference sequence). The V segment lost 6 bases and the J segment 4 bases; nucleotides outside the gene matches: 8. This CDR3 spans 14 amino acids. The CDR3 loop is CASRPRQGATEAFF. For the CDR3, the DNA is TGTGCCAGCAGACCCAGACAGGGTGCCACTGAAGCTTTCTTT.

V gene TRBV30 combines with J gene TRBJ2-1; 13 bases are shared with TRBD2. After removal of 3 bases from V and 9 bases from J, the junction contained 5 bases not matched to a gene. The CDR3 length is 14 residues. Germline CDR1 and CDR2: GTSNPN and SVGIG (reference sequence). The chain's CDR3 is CAWRLLAGGGEQFF. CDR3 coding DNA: TGTGCCTGGAGGCTACTAGCGGGAGGGGGTGAGCAGTTCTTC.

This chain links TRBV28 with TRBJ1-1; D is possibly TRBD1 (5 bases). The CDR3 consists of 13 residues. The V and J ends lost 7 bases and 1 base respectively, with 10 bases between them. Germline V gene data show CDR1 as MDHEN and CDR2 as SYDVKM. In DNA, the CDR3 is TGTGCCAGCATTCAGGGTTCGAACACTGAAGCTTTCTTT. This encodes CASIQGSNTEAFF.

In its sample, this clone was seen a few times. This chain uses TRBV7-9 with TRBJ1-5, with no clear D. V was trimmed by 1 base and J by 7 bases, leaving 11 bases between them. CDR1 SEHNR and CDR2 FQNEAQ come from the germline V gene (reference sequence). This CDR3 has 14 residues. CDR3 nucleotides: TGTGCCAGCAGCTTAGAAGGATCCACCCAGCCCCAGCATTTT. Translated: CASSLEGSTQPQHF.

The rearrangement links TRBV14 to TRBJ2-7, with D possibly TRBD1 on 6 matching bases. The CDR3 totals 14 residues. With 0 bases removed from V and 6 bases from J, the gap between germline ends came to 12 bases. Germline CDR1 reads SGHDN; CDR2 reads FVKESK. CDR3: CASSQDVTGLEQYF. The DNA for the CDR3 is TGTGCCAGCAGCCAAGACGTGACAGGCCTCGAGCAGTACTTC.